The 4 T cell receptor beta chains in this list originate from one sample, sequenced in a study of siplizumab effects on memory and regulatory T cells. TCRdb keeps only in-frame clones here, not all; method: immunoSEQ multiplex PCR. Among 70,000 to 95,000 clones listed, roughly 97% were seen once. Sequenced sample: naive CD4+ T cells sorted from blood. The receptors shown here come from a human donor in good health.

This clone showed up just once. DNA of the CDR3: TGTGCCAGCAGGAGGGAGTTTTTGTATGGCTACACCTTC. This translates into CASRREFLYGYTF. The chain uses TRBV6-1 and TRBJ1-2; no clear D gene. V gave up 6 bases and J gave up 5 bases, with 13 bases separating them. Germline V gene data show CDR1 as MNHNS and CDR2 as SASEGT. There are 13 residues in the CDR3.

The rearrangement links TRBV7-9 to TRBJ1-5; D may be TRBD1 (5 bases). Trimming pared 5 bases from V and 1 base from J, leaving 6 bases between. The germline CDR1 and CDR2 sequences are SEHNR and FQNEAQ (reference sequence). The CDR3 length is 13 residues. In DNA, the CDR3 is TGTGCCAGCAGCCGGGACAGCAATCAGCCCCAGCATTTT. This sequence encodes CASSRDSNQPQHF. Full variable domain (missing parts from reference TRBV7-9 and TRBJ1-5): DTGVSQNPRHKITKRGQNVTFRCDPISEHNRLYWYRQTLGQGPEFLTYFQNEAQLEKSRLLSDRFSAERPKGSFSTLEIQRTEQGDSAMYLCASSRDSNQPQHFGDGTRLSIL.

The CDR3 nucleotides are TGTGCCAGTAGTGTGACTCAGGGTGGTAATTCACCCCTCCACTTT. Its translation: CASSVTQGGNSPLHF. The rearrangement joins TRBV19 to TRBJ1-6; D is perhaps TRBD1 (5 bases). In germline, CDR1 is LNHDA, CDR2 SQIVND (reference sequence). The CDR3 extends over 15 amino acids. The V gene lost 5 bases and the J gene lost 6 bases, with 14 bases spanning the gap.

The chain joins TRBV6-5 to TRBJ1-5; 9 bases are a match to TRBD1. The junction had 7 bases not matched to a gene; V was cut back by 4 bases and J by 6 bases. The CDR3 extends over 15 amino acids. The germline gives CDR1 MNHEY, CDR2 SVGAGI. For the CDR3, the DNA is TGTGCCAGCAGTTGGGGACAGGGTGTTAGTCAGCCCCAGCATTTT. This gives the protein CASSWGQGVSQPQHF.